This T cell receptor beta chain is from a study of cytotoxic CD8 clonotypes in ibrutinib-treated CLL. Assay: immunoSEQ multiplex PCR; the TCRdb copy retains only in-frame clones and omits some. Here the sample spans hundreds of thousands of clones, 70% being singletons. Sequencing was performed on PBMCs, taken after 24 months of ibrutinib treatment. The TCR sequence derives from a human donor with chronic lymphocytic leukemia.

DNA of the CDR3: TGCAGCGTTGAAGTTCAGGGCAACACCGGGGAGCTGTTTTTT. As protein: CSVEVQGNTGELFF. The chain is built from TRBV29-1 and TRBJ2-2; TRBD1 is a possible D gene (5 bases). Germline lookup yields CDR1 SQVTM and CDR2 ANQGSEA. Trimming shortened V by 1 base and J by 2 bases, and 8 bases separated the two germline ends. The CDR3 loop spans 14 amino acids.